The TCR beta chain under discussion was sequenced for a study of vaccination effects on CD4 cells after COVID-19. Study outcomes and limitations: In healthy vaccinees, only 1 of 255 vaccine-induced clones cross-reacted with common cold coronaviruses.

Notes on this clone: No antigen is known for it.

Antigen-specific CD4+ T cells were expanded (with viral peptide pools) by the ViraFEST assay ahead of sequencing. Researchers isolated CD4+ T cells once approximately 10 days of culture had elapsed. All study participants received two doses of BNT162b2 or mRNA-1273 vaccine. Prior SARS-CoV-2 infection was absent in the vaccine recipients, as shown by negative nucleocapsid antibodies. Cultures got half-medium changes with IL-2 on days 3 and 7. The CDR3 runs to 15 residues. The germline CDR1 and CDR2 sequences are SQVTM and ANQGSEA. V shed 7 bases and J shed 9 bases, with 25 bases lying between them. Clones were sequenced by immunoSEQ multiplex PCR, and TCRdb holds only the in-frame ones, with some missing. The table records fewer than 85,000 clones, roughly 79% of them present only once.

The genes are TRBV29-1 and TRBJ2-1; D could derive from TRBD1 or TRBD2 (6 bases each). This clonotype was obtained from a human donor who received a COVID-19 vaccine. This material consisted of CD4+ T cells from PBMCs cultured with HCoV-OC43 spike peptides, taken after COVID-19 vaccination. The subset: HCoV-OC43 spike overlapping peptide pool stimulation. CDR3 in DNA: TGCAGCGGTCGAATGCTCAACGGGGGCAACAGTGAGCAGTTCTTC. Amino acid sequence: CSGRMLNGGNSEQFF.